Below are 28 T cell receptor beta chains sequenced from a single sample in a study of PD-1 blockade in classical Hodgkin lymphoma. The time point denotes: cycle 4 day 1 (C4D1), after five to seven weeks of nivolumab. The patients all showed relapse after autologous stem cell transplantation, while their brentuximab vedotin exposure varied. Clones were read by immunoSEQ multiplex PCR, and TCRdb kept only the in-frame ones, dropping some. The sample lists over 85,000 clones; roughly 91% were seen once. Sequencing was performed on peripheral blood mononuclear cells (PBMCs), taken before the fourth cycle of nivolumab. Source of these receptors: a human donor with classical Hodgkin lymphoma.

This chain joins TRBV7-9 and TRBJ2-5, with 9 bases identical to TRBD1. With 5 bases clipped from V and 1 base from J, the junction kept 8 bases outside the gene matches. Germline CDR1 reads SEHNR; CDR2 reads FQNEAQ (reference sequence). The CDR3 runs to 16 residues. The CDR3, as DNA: TGTGCCAGCAGCCTTTCCGGGACAGGGATCCAAGAGACCCAGTACTTC. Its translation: CASSLSGTGIQETQYF.

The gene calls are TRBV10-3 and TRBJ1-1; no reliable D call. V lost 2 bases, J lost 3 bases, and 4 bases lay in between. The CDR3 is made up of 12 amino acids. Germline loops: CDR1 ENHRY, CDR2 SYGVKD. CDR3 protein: CAISEGDTEAFF. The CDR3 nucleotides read TGTGCCATCAGTGAGGGGGACACTGAAGCTTTCTTT.

The CDR3 DNA follows: TGCAGTGCGGTCGGTGAAGAGACCCAGTACTTC. As protein: CSAVGEETQYF. This rearrangement joins TRBV20-1 to TRBJ2-5, with D hard to call. The CDR3 runs to 11 residues. V lost 6 bases to trimming and J lost 3 bases, with 8 bases between them. Germline lookup yields CDR1 DFQATT and CDR2 SNEGSKA (reference sequence).

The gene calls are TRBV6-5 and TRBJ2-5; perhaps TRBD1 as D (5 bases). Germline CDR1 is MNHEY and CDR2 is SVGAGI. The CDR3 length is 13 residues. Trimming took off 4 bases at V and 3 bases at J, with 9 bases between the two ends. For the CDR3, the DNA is TGTGCCAGCAGTTGGGTAGGGGAAGAGACCCAGTACTTC. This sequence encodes CASSWVGEETQYF.

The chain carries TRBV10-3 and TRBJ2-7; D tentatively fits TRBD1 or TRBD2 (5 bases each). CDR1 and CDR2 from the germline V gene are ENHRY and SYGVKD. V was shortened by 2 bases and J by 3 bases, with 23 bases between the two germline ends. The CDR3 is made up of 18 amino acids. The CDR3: CAISEPRPRRASFYEQYF. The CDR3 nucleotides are TGTGCCATCAGTGAGCCTAGGCCCCGCAGGGCTAGCTTCTACGAGCAGTACTTC.

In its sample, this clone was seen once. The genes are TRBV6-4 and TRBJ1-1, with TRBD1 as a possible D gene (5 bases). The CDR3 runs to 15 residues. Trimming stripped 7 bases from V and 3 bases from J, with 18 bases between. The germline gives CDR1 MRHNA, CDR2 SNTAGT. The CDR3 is CASKFSMTAHTEAFF. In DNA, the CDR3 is TGTGCCAGCAAGTTTTCGATGACAGCCCACACTGAAGCTTTCTTT.

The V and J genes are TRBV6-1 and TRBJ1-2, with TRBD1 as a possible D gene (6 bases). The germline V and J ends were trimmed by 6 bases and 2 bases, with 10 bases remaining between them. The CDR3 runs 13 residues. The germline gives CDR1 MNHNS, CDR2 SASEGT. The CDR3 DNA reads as TGTGCCAGCAGCCCCAGGGGCAACTATGGCTACACCTTC. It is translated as CASSPRGNYGYTF.

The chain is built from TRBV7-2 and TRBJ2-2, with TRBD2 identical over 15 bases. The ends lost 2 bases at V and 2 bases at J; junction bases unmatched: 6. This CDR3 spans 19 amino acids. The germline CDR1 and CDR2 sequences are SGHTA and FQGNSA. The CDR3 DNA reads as TGTGCCAGCAGCTTATCGGGACTAGCGGGGGGTTACAACACCGGGGAGCTGTTTTTT. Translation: CASSLSGLAGGYNTGELFF.

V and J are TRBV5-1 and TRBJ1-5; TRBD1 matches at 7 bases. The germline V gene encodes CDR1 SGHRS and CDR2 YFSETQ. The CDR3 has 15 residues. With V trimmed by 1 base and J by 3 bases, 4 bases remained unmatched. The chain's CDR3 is CASSLWGTDNQPQHF. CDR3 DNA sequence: TGCGCCAGCAGCTTGTGGGGGACAGACAATCAGCCCCAGCATTTT.

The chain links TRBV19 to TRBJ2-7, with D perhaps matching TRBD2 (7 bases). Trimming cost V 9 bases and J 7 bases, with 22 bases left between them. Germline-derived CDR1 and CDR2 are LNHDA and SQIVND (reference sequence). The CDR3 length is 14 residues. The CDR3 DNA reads TGTGCCAGCAGGGGATCGGGAGGAAACGGGGAGCAGTACTTC. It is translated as CASRGSGGNGEQYF.

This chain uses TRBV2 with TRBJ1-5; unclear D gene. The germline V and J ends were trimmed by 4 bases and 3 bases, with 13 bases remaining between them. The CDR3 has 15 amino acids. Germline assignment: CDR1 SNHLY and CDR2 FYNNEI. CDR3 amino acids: CASSVTDQFNQPQHF. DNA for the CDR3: TGTGCCAGCAGTGTTACCGATCAATTCAATCAGCCCCAGCATTTT.

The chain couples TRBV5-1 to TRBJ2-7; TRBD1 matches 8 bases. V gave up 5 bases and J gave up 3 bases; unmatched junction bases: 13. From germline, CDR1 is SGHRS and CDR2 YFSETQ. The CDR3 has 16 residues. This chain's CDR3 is CASRPPYRGVGYEQYF. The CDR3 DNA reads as TGCGCCAGCAGGCCCCCGTACAGGGGGGTAGGCTACGAGCAGTACTTC.

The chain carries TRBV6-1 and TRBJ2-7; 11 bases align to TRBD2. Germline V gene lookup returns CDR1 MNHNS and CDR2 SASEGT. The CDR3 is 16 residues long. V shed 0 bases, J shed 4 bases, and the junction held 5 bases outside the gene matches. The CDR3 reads CASSEAWGTSGYEQYF. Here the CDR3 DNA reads TGTGCCAGCAGTGAAGCTTGGGGGACTAGCGGATACGAGCAGTACTTC.

The CDR3 reads CASSHIRDPYYGYTF. The CDR3 DNA sequence: TGTGCCAGCAGCCACATCAGGGACCCTTACTATGGCTACACCTTC. The V gene is TRBV14, the J gene TRBJ1-2, with a weak D call TRBD1 (5 bases). Germline V CDR1 and CDR2: SGHDN, FVKESK. This CDR3 has 15 residues. Trimming cost V 3 bases and J 3 bases, with 14 bases left between them. Based on the CDR3 plus reference TRBV14 and TRBJ1-2, the full variable domain is EAGVTQFPSHSVIEKGQTVTLRCDPISGHDNLYWYRRVMGKEIKFLLHFVKESKQDESGMPNNRFLAERTGGTYSTLKVQPAELEDSGVYFCASSHIRDPYYGYTFGSGTRLTVV.

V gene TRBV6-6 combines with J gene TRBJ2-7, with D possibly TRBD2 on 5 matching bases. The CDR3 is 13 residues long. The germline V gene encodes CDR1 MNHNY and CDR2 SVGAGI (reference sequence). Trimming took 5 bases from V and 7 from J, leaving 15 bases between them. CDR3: CASSTGVRMEQYF. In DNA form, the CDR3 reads TGTGCCAGCAGTACCGGGGTACGGATGGAGCAGTACTTC.

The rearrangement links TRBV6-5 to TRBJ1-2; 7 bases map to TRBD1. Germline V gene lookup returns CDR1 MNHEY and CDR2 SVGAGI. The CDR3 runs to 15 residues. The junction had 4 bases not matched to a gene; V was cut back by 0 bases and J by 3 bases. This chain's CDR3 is CASSYSGRGDYGYTF. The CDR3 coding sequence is TGTGCCAGCAGTTACTCAGGCAGGGGGGACTATGGCTACACCTTC.

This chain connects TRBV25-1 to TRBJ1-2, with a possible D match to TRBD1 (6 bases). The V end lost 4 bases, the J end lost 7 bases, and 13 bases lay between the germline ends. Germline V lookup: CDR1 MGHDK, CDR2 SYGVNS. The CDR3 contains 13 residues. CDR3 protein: CASSGHTGSGYTF. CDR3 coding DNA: TGTGCCAGCAGTGGGCACACAGGGTCTGGCTACACCTTC.

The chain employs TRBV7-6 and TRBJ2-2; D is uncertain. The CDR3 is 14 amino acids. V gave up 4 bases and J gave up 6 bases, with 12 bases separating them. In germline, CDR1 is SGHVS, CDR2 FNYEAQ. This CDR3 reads CASSSGSTAGELFF. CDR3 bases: TGTGCCAGCAGCTCCGGGTCAACCGCCGGGGAGCTGTTTTTT.

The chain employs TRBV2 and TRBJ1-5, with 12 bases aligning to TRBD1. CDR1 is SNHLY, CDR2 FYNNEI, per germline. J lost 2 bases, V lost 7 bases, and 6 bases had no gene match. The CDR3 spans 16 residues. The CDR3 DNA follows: TGTGCCAGCAATCGGGACAGGGGGCATGGCAATCAGCCCCAGCATTTT. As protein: CASNRDRGHGNQPQHF. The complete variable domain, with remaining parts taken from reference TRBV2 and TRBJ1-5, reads EPEVTQTPSHQVTQMGQEVILRCVPISNHLYFYWYRQILGQKVEFLVSFYNNEISEKSEIFDDQFSVERPDGSNFTLKIRSTKLEDSAMYFCASNRDRGHGNQPQHFGDGTRLSIL.

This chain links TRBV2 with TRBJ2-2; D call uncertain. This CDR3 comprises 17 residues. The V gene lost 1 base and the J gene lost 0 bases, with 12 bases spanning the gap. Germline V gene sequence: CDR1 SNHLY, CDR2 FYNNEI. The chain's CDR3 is CASSEDRAGPNTGELFF. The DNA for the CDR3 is TGTGCCAGCAGTGAAGATAGGGCAGGTCCGAACACCGGGGAGCTGTTTTTT. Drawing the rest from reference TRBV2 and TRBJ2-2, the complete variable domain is EPEVTQTPSHQVTQMGQEVILRCVPISNHLYFYWYRQILGQKVEFLVSFYNNEISEKSEIFDDQFSVERPDGSNFTLKIRSTKLEDSAMYFCASSEDRAGPNTGELFFGEGSRLTVL.

In nucleotides, the CDR3 is TGCGCCAGCAGCCAAGTCCAGCGGGCCCACAATGAGCAGTTCTTC. Its translation: CASSQVQRAHNEQFF. The rearrangement joins TRBV4-1 to TRBJ2-1; D may be TRBD2 (6 bases). Germline CDR1 and CDR2: MGHRA and YSYEKL. This CDR3 spans 15 amino acids. V was trimmed by 1 base and J by 5 bases, leaving 12 bases between them.

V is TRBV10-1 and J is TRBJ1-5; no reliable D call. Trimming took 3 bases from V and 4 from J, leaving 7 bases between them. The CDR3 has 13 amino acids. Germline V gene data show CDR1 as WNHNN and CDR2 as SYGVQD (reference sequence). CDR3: CASSEQPNQPQHF. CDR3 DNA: TGCGCCAGCAGTGAACAGCCGAATCAGCCCCAGCATTTT.

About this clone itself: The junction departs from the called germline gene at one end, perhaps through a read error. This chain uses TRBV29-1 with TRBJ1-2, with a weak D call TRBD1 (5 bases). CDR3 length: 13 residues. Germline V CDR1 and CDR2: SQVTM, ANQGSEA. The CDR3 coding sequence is TGCAGCGCTGAATCCGGGGGGGATCGTGGCTACACCTTC. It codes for CSAESGGDRGYTF.

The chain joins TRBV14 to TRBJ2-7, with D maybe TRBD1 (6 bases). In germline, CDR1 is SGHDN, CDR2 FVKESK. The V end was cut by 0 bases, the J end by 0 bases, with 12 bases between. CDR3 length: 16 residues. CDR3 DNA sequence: TGTGCCAGCAGCCAAGAAATGGAGGACAGCTCCTACGAGCAGTACTTC. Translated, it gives CASSQEMEDSSYEQYF.

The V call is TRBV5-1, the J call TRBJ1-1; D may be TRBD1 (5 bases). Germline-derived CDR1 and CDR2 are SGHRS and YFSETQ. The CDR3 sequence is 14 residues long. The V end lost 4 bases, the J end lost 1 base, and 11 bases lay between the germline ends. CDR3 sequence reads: CASSAGQTNTEAFF. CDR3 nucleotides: TGCGCCAGCAGCGCCGGACAAACGAACACTGAAGCTTTCTTT. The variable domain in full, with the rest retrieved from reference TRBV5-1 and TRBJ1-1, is KAGVTQTPRYLIKTRGQQVTLSCSPISGHRSVSWYQQTPGQGLQFLFEYFSETQRNKGNFPGRFSGRQFSNSRSEMNVSTLELGDSALYLCASSAGQTNTEAFFGQGTRLTVV.

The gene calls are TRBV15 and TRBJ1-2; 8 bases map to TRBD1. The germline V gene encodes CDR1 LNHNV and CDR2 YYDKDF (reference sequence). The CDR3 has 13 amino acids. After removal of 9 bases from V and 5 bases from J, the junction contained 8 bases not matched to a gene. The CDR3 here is CATSGGLAYGYTF. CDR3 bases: TGTGCCACGTCAGGGGGCCTGGCATATGGCTACACCTTC.

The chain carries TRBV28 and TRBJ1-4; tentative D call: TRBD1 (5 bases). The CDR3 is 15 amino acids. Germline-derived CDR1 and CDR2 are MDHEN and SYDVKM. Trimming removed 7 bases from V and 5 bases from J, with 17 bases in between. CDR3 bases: TGTGCCAGCACGGGGGAGGGGCGTGGGAATGAAAAACTGTTTTTT. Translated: CASTGEGRGNEKLFF.

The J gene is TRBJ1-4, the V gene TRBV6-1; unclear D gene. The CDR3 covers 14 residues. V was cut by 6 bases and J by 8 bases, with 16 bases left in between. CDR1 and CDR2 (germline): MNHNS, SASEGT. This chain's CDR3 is CASRILLGREKLFF. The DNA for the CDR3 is TGTGCCAGCAGGATTTTGTTGGGGAGAGAAAAACTGTTTTTT.